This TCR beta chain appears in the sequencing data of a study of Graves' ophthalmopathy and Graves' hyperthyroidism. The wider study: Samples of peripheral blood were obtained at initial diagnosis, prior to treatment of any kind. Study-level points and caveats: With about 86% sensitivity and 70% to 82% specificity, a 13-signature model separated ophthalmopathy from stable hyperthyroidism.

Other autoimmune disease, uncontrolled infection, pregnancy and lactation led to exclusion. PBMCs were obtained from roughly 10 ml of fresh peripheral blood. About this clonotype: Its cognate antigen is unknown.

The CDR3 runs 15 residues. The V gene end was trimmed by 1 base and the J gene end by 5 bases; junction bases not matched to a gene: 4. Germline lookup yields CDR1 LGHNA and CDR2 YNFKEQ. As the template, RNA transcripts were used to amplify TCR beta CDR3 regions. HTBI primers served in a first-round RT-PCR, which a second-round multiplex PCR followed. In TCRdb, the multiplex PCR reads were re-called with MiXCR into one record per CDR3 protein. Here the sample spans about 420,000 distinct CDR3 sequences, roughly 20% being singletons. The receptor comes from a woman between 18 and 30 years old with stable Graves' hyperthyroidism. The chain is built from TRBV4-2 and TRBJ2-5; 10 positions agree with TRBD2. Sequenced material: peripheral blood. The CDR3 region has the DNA TGTGCCAGCAGCCAAGTCCTAGCGGGAGAGGAGACCCAGTACTTC. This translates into CASSQVLAGEETQYF.